The rows below give T cell receptor beta chains drawn from one sample of a study of Ad26.COV2.S vaccination and SARS-CoV-2 variants. TCRdb's copy holds only in-frame clones and misses some; the assay was immunoSEQ multiplex PCR. The sample lists some 640,000 clones, 89% occurring once. Sequencing used peripheral blood, obtained in a trial of Ad26.COV2.S vaccine versus placebo. These receptors were taken from a person aged 18 to 65 who received the Ad26.COV2.S COVID-19 vaccine or a placebo. The CDR3 runs from the conserved cysteine through the conserved F or W. Each record gives: CDR3 DNA, CDR3 protein, D gene, J gene, clone size, V gene. A D gene is named only where the DNA matches it firmly. Size is omitted from some rows. Given values are once, few, many or a class for expanded clones.

TGTGCCAGCAGTGACTCGAGTCGGGGCAGGGATAGTGGTCAGCCCCAGCATTTT,CASSDSSRGRDSGQPQHF,.,TRBJ1-5,.,TRBV6-4
TGTGCCTGCCGACAGGGGACGGTAGAGACCCAGTACTTC,CACRQGTVETQYF,TRBD1,TRBJ2-5,.,TRBV30
TGTGCCACCAGCAGAGAACCCCTAGCAGGGCAGCCCCAGCATTTT,CATSREPLAGQPQHF,.,TRBJ1-5,.,TRBV15
TGTGCCAGCAGCTCCGGGACTCCCGCCGGGGCTTTCTTT,CASSSGTPAGAFF,.,TRBJ1-1,.,TRBV7-6
TGTGCCAGCAGCTGGGACAGATTCTCTGGAAACACCATATATTTT,CASSWDRFSGNTIYF,TRBD1,TRBJ1-3,.,TRBV7-9
TGTGCCAGCTCACCAAAGGGGGGGACTCAAGAGACCCAGTACTTC,CASSPKGGTQETQYF,.,TRBJ2-5,.,TRBV18
TGCGCCAGCAGCCAAGGACAAGTATCCTACAATGAGCAGTTCTTC,CASSQGQVSYNEQFF,.,TRBJ2-1,.,TRBV5-1
TGTGCCAGCAGCCGGGGACAGCTTCACACTGAAGCTTTCTTT,CASSRGQLHTEAFF,TRBD1,TRBJ1-1,.,TRBV6-6
TGTGCCAGCTCACCATCATGGCGGTCGGGCTACACCTTC,CASSPSWRSGYTF,.,TRBJ1-2,.,TRBV18
TGTGCCAGCAGCTTACCCGGGGGTGGTGAGCAGTACTTC,CASSLPGGGEQYF,.,TRBJ2-7,.,TRBV13
TGTGCCAGTAGTGCGATCACAGATACGCAGTATTTT,CASSAITDTQYF,.,TRBJ2-3,.,TRBV19
TGTGCCTCAAGGGGGGGATTCCAAGAGACCCAGTACTTC,CASRGGFQETQYF,.,TRBJ2-5,.,TRBV2
TGTGCCAGCAGTAAACCAGAAAGAGGTGAAGCTTTCTTT,CASSKPERGEAFF,.,TRBJ1-1,.,TRBV12-3/TRBV12-4
TGTGCCAGTAGGATTTCGAAATCTCGCTCTGGGGCCAACGTCCTGACTTTC,CASRISKSRSGANVLTF,.,TRBJ2-6,.,TRBV19
TGTGCCAGCTCACCTCAGGGAGCCCCCGCCGATGGCTACACCTTC,CASSPQGAPADGYTF,.,TRBJ1-2,once,TRBV18
TGTGCCAGCAGTCCTAGCGGGGGGGCCGGGAATGAGCAGTTCTTC,CASSPSGGAGNEQFF,TRBD2,TRBJ2-1,.,TRBV6-5
TGTGCCAGCAGCCCACAGGCGGGGTACAATGAGCAGTTCTTC,CASSPQAGYNEQFF,.,TRBJ2-1,.,TRBV11-3
TGTGCCAGCACCAAAACAGGGGGTGATGACGAGCAGTACTTC,CASTKTGGDDEQYF,TRBD1,TRBJ2-7,few,TRBV5-6
TGTGCCAGCAGCTCATCCGGGACAGGGAATCAGCCCCAGCATTTT,CASSSSGTGNQPQHF,TRBD1,TRBJ1-5,.,TRBV7-2
TGTGCCAGCAGAGAGGGGGCGAGAGATACGCAGTATTTT,CASREGARDTQYF,TRBD1,TRBJ2-3,.,TRBV5-5
TGTGCCAGCAGCCTGAACCGTCTCTCCTACAATGAGCAGTTCTTC,CASSLNRLSYNEQFF,.,TRBJ2-1,.,TRBV4-2
TGTGCCTGGAGTAGGCGACTAGCAGGATCCTACGAGCAGTACTTC,CAWSRRLAGSYEQYF,TRBD2,TRBJ2-7,.,TRBV30
TGCGCCAGCAGCTTTTTGCCGGAGAACACTGAAGCTTTCTTT,CASSFLPENTEAFF,.,TRBJ1-1,.,TRBV5-1
TGTGCCTGGAAGGTCGGAGATACGCAGTATTTT,CAWKVGDTQYF,.,TRBJ2-3,.,TRBV30
TGTGCCACCAGCAGAGATAGTTTGGCGCGACCTTCCGAGTTCTTC,CATSRDSLARPSEFF,.,TRBJ2-1,.,TRBV15
TGTGCCAGCAGGTTACGTACAGGGACTGGGTATGGCTACACCTTC,CASRLRTGTGYGYTF,.,TRBJ1-2,.,TRBV6-5
TGTGCCAGCAGTTACTCCGGGACTTCTCACTACGAGCAGTACTTC,CASSYSGTSHYEQYF,.,TRBJ2-7,.,TRBV6-5
TGCGCCAGCAGCTGGGGACAGGGGGCTGTTGGCTACACCTTC,CASSWGQGAVGYTF,TRBD1,TRBJ1-2,.,TRBV5-1
TGTGCCAGTAGTACCTCCGGGACAGGCACAGAGACCCAGTACTTC,CASSTSGTGTETQYF,TRBD1,TRBJ2-5,once,TRBV19
TGTGCCAGCTCACCAACAGGCCCCGAGGAGCAGTTCTTC,CASSPTGPEEQFF,.,TRBJ2-1,once,TRBV18
TGTGCCAGCAGGCGACAGGCACTCTCCTACGAGCAGTACTTC,CASRRQALSYEQYF,.,TRBJ2-7,.,TRBV11-2
TGTGCCAGCTGGGGGGTGGACACCGGGGAGCTGTTTTTT,CASWGVDTGELFF,.,TRBJ2-2,.,TRBV21-1
TGTGCCAGCAGCCGCCCCGGGACCGGTGAAAAACTGTTTTTT,CASSRPGTGEKLFF,.,TRBJ1-4,.,TRBV6-5
TGTGCCAGCAGTTCCGATGGGGCGCCTTCACCCCTCCACTTT,CASSSDGAPSPLHF,.,TRBJ1-6,few,TRBV6-5
TGTGCCAGCAGTTTAAACAGGAGGGGACTGTTTTTT,CASSLNRRGLFF,.,TRBJ1-4,.,TRBV12-3/TRBV12-4
TGTGCCACCCAGGGGTCTGCGAACACCGGGGAGCTGTTTTTT,CATQGSANTGELFF,.,TRBJ2-2,.,TRBV10-3
TGTGCCTGGAGCAGGCAGGGTGCCGAGCAGTACTTC,CAWSRQGAEQYF,.,TRBJ2-7,.,TRBV30
TGTGCCAGCAGTCCCCCAAGGGGTTACGAGCAGTACTTC,CASSPPRGYEQYF,.,TRBJ2-7,.,TRBV12-3/TRBV12-4
TGTGCCAGCAGTTACTCAACAGGATACTATGGCTACACCTTC,CASSYSTGYYGYTF,.,TRBJ1-2,.,TRBV6-5